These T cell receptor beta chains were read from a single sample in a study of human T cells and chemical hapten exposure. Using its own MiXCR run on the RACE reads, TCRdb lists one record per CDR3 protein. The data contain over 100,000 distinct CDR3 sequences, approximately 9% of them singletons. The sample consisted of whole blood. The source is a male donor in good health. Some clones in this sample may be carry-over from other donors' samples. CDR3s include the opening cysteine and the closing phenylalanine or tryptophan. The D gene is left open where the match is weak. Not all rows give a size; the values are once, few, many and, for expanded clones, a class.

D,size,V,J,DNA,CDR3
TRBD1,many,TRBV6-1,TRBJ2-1,TGTGCCAGCAGGTCGGACAGGGGACCCTACAATGAGCAGTTCTTC,CASRSDRGPYNEQFF
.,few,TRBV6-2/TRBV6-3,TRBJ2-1,TGTGCCAGCAGTTTTAATAGCATAACGTACAATGAGCAGTTCTTC,CASSFNSITYNEQFF
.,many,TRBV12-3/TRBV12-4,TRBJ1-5,TGTGCCAGCAGTTCGGACGGCAATCAGCCCCAGCATTTT,CASSSDGNQPQHF
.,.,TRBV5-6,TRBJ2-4,TGTGCCAGCAGCTTGGCTAGGGTGAACATTCAGTACTTC,CASSLARVNIQYF
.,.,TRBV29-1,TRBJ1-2,TGCAGCGTGTCCAGGGACATCAACTATGGCTACACCTTC,CSVSRDINYGYTF
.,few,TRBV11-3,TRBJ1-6,TGTGCCAGCAGCTTAAGAGATTCACCCCTCCACTTT,CASSLRDSPLHF
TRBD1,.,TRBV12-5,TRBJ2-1,TGTGCTAGTGGTTTGGTAGAAGTGACAGGGGGCCGGAATGAGCAGTTCTTC,CASGLVEVTGGRNEQFF
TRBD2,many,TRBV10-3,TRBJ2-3,TGTGCCATCAGTGAGGAGCGGGAGTCAGATACGCAGTATTTT,CAISEERESDTQYF
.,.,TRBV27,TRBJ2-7,TGTGCCAGCAGGACCAGAGTGGGCAGGGGTCAGCTCCGGATTTACGAGCAGTACTTC,CASRTRVGRGQLRIYEQYF
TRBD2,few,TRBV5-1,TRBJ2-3,TGCGCCAGCAGCTTGGACAGCGCGGGAGTTGGGACAGATACGCAGTATTTT,CASSLDSAGVGTDTQYF
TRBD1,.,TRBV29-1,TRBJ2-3,TGCAGCGTTGAAGACAGGGGGCCCACAGATACGCAGTATTTT,CSVEDRGPTDTQYF
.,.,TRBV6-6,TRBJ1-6,TGTGCCAGCAGTTACCGAGAGACAGCACCCCTCCACTTT,CASSYRETAPLHF
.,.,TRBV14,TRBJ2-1,TGTGCCAGCAGCCGGTCCGTGGAGCAGATCTTC,CASSRSVEQIF
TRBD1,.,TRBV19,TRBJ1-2,TGTGCCAGTAGTATAGAGACAGGGAGAATATATGGCTACACCTTC,CASSIETGRIYGYTF
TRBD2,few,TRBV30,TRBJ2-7,TGTGCCTGTTTGAGGGGAGGGCCGAACGAGCAGTACTTC,CACLRGGPNEQYF
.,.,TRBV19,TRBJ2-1,TGTGCCAGTAGCACTACGCTAGCGAGCGAAACCTACAATGAGCAGTTCTTC,CASSTTLASETYNEQFF
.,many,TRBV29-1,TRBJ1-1,TGCAGCGTTGAACCCTTTTATAGCACTGAAGCTTTCTTT,CSVEPFYSTEAFF
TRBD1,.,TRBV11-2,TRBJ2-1,TGTGCCAGCAGCTTAGGTCGGACAGGGGGTGAGAATGAGCAGTTCTTC,CASSLGRTGGENEQFF
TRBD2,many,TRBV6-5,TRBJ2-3,TGTGCCAGCAGTTACGGCGGGGGGCACACAGATACGCAGTATTTT,CASSYGGGHTDTQYF
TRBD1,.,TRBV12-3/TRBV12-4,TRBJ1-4,TGTGCCAGCAGAGTGGACAGGGGACCCAATGAAAAACTGTTTTTT,CASRVDRGPNEKLFF
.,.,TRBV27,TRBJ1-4,TGTGCCAGCAGGCTCCTCGCGGGGGGGAATGAAAAACTGTTTTTT,CASRLLAGGNEKLFF
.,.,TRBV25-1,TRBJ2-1,TGTGCCAGCAGCGAAAACAGGGACTACAATGAGCAGTTCTTC,CASSENRDYNEQFF
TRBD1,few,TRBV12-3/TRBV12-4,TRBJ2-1,TGTGCCATCCAGGGACAGGGGGCGCAGAATGAGCAGTTCTTC,CAIQGQGAQNEQFF
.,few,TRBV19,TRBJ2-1,TGTGCCAGTAGTATAGATCGAGCATTAGCGGAGTCCTACAATGAGCAGTTCTTC,CASSIDRALAESYNEQFF
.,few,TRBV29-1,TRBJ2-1,TGCAGCGTGACCTCCTACAATGAGCAGTTCTTC,CSVTSYNEQFF
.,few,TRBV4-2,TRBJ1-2,TGTGCCAGCAGCCAAGATAGGTGGATCCTCAACTATGGCTACACCTTC,CASSQDRWILNYGYTF
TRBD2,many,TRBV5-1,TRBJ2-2,TGCGCCAGCAGCGAGGGACTAGCGGACACCGGGGAGCTGTTTTTT,CASSEGLADTGELFF
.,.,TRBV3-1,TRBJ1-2,TGTGCCAGCAACCAACGTCCTACAGCTAACTATGGCTACACCTTC,CASNQRPTANYGYTF
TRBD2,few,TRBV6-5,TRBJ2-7,TGTGCCAGCAGCCGAGGACTAGCGGGGACCTACGAGCAGTACTTC,CASSRGLAGTYEQYF
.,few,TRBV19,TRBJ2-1,TGTGCCAGTAGTCTCATCGCTAACCCATACAATGAGCAGTTCTTC,CASSLIANPYNEQFF
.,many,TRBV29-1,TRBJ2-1,TGCAGCTCTGGAGGGATAAACGGGAATGAGCAGTTCTTC,CSSGGINGNEQFF
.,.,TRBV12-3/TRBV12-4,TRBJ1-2,TGTGCCAGCAGTTTAGAGCCGCTCGATCCGGGGGCACTTGGCTACACCTTC,CASSLEPLDPGALGYTF
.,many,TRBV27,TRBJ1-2,TGTGCCAGCAGTTTATCCCCAGACTCTCGCTATGGCTACACCTTC,CASSLSPDSRYGYTF
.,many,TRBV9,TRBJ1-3,TGTGCCAGCAGCGCTCAACAACCGAACTCTGGAAACACCATATATTTT,CASSAQQPNSGNTIYF
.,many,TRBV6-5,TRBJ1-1,TGTGCCAGCAGTTCGGCAGGAGGGAACACTGAAGCTTTCTTT,CASSSAGGNTEAFF
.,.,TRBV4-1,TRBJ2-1,TGCGCCAGCAGCCAAGGAGGTGGTAATGAGCAGTTCTTC,CASSQGGGNEQFF
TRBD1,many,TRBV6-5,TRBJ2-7,TGTGCCAGCAGTTACTCGACAGGGGGGTCCTACGAGCAGTACTTC,CASSYSTGGSYEQYF
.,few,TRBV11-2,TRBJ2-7,TGTGCCAGCAGCTCTCCGGCGGTTATCTACGAGCAGTACTTC,CASSSPAVIYEQYF
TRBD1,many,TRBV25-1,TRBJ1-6,TGTGCCAGCAGTGAGGAACAGGGGGCTGATAATTCACCCCTCCACTTT,CASSEEQGADNSPLHF
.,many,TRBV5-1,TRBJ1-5,TGCGCCAGCAGCTTGAACAGCAATCAGCCCCAGCATTTT,CASSLNSNQPQHF
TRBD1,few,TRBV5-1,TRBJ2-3,TGCGCCAGCAGCCAGGGACAGGGGCCAGATACGCAGTATTTT,CASSQGQGPDTQYF
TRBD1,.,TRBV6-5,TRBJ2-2,TGTGCCAGCAGTTCTCCGGGACAGGGAGCGGTCGGGGAGCTGTTTTTT,CASSSPGQGAVGELFF
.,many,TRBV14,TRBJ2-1,TGTGCCAGCAGCCAAGTACTAGGCTATGAGCAGTTCTTC,CASSQVLGYEQFF
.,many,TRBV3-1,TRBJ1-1,TGTGCCAGCAGCCAGGGAGAGAACACTGAAGCTTTCTTT,CASSQGENTEAFF
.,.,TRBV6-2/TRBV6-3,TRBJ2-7,TGTGCCAGCAAACCCATCGTTAGCTCCTACGAGCAGTACTTC,CASKPIVSSYEQYF
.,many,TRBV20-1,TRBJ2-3,TGCAGTGCTATGGGTGAGGCGACGACAGATACGCAGTATTTT,CSAMGEATTDTQYF
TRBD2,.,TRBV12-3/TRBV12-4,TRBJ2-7,TGTGCCAGCAGTGGGACTAGCGGGAGGTACGAGCAGTACTTC,CASSGTSGRYEQYF
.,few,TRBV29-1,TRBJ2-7,TGCAGCGTAGCTGCCGGCCACCATTCTTCCTACGAGCAGTACTTC,CSVAAGHHSSYEQYF
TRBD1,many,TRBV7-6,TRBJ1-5,TGTGCCAGCAGCCGCATAAGGCATACAGGGGGCAGGGGTCAGCCCCAGCATTTT,CASSRIRHTGGRGQPQHF
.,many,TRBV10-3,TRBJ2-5,TGTGCCATCAGTGCCGAGGAGGGCAGGGAAGGTGGAAAGACCCAGTACTTC,CAISAEEGREGGKTQYF
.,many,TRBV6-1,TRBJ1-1,TGTGCCAGCAGTGAAAGTCAACAGACCACGGCTTTCTTT,CASSESQQTTAFF
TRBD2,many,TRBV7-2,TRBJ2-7,TGTGCCAGCAGCTTCGGACGGGGGGGCCTGTACGAGCAGTACTTC,CASSFGRGGLYEQYF
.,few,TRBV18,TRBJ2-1,TGTGCCAGCTCCCCCCTGGACAGACACAATGAGCAGTTCTTC,CASSPLDRHNEQFF
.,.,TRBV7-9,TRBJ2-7,TGTGCCAGCGGCTTGGGGCTCGAGCAGTACTTC,CASGLGLEQYF
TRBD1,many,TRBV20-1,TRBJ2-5,TGCAGTGCTAGAGATTGGACAGGGGCGTCTAAGACCCAGTACTTC,CSARDWTGASKTQYF
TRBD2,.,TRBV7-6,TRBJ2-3,TGTGCCAGCAGCCTCAGCGGGAGTGCCACAGATACGCAGTATTTT,CASSLSGSATDTQYF
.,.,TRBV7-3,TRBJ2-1,TGTGCCAGCAGCTGGGGACACTACAATGAGCAGTTCTTC,CASSWGHYNEQFF
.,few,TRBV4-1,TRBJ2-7,TGCGCCAGCAGCCAAGACAGGGTAGAATCCTACGAGCAGTACTTC,CASSQDRVESYEQYF
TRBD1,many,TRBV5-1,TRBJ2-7,TGCGCCAGCAGCTCCCCCCGGGACAGGGCAGCGGATGCCTACGAGCAGTACTTC,CASSSPRDRAADAYEQYF
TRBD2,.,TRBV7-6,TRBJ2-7,TGTGCCAGCAGCTTATCTAGCGGGAGCTCCTACGAGCAGTACTTC,CASSLSSGSSYEQYF